This TCR beta chain was profiled in a study of metastatic and nonmetastatic thyroid tumors. The J segment lost 9 bases and the V segment lost 5 bases, leaving 12 bases of the junction unmatched. This CDR3 comprises 15 residues. Germline V gene data show CDR1 as SGHTA and CDR2 as FQGTGA. Ahead of thyroid surgery, no patient had received treatment of any kind. Ten or more counts support this clone. TCRdb re-called the PCR reads with MiXCR. The sample carries 30,000 to 50,000 clones, less than 15% recorded once. This clonotype originated in a female donor with papillary thyroid cancer or a benign thyroid nodule (not recorded which). Some clones in this sample may be carry-over from other donors' samples. The chain combines TRBV7-3 with TRBJ2-1; the match to TRBD2 covers 8 bases. Specimen: blood. CDR3 sequence: CASSPRAGANGEQFF. The CDR3 DNA is TGTGCCAGCAGCCCTCGAGCGGGGGCAAATGGTGAGCAGTTCTTC.